This T cell receptor beta chain was captured in a study of regulatory and conventional T cells in RAG deficiency. Study-wide findings and caveats: In Omenn syndrome, Treg and Tconv repertoires overlapped >85%. Other subsets showed 8.5 to 10-fold reductions, but Treg unique TCR beta sequences fell about 100-fold in these patients. RAG-deficient patients showed markedly lower Shannon entropy and higher Simpson indices than control T-cell subsets.

Of eight RAG-deficient patients, one had SCID, two Omenn syndrome, five CID or atypical SCID. With 0 bases removed from V and 6 bases from J, the gap between germline ends came to 19 bases. In germline, CDR1 is LGHNA, CDR2 YNFKEQ. CDR3 size: 17 residues. This clone was seen more than once but under ten times. What it binds is not known. Generated by immunoSEQ multiplex PCR, the TCRdb table keeps only in-frame clones and is missing some. Of 1,000 or so clones listed, approximately 85% are singletons. The chain carries TRBV4-2 and TRBJ2-3; possible D gene TRBD2, 6 bases. The TCR originated in a human donor with RAG deficiency presenting as severe combined immunodeficiency. Sequencing was carried out using CD8+ T cells sorted from blood. CDR3 DNA: TGTGCCAGCAGCCAAGAGATGACCAGGCACCGGGGGGATACGCAGTATTTT. This gives the protein CASSQEMTRHRGDTQYF.